Included here is one T cell receptor beta chain sequence, with context. Its cognate antigen is unknown. Receiving focal radiation plus CTLA-4 blockade with ipilimumab were patients who had chemo-refractory metastatic non-small-cell lung cancer. Libraries were prepared by immunoSEQ multiplex PCR; TCRdb keeps only in-frame clonotypes and omits some of them. This sample has about 98,000 clones, with 75% to 90% found just once. These data are taken from a study of radiotherapy plus CTLA-4 blockade in lung cancer. Germline V gene lookup returns CDR1 MDHEN and CDR2 SYDVKM. CDR3 size: 14 residues. The V segment lost 3 bases and the J segment 8 bases; nucleotides outside the gene matches: 3. Study-wide findings and caveats: The study found tumor-derived TCR clones expanded in blood after radiotherapy plus ipilimumab.

J is TRBJ2-2 and V is TRBV28, with 10 nucleotides matching TRBD2. The TCR sequence derives from a human donor with non-small cell lung cancer who had a partial response to radiotherapy plus ipilimumab. Material: peripheral blood, obtained from a patient treated with radiotherapy plus ipilimumab. The CDR3 reads CASSLLAGDGELFF. In nucleotides, the CDR3 is TGTGCCAGCAGTTTGCTAGCGGGAGATGGGGAGCTGTTTTTT.